Shown below are 10 T cell receptor beta chains from a single sample sequenced in a study of cytomegalovirus exposure and HLA in healthy donors. Primers included in the PCR were 60 Vbeta and 13 Jbeta primers. Produced via immunoSEQ multiplex PCR; TCRdb's table is partial and in-frame only. The data show some 130,000 clones, around 63% seen once. Sequencing was carried out using PBMCs. The origin of the receptors is a human donor in good health.

This chain uses TRBV19 with TRBJ2-5, with 7 positions matching TRBD1. Germline V gene data show CDR1 as LNHDA and CDR2 as SQIVND (reference sequence). The CDR3 is 15 residues long. Losses at the gene ends were 4 bases for V and 7 bases for J; bases not matched to a gene: 12. CDR3 protein: CASSNPYRGRRTQYF. CDR3 bases: TGTGCCAGTAGTAATCCCTACAGGGGACGGAGGACCCAGTACTTC.

This chain uses TRBV13 with TRBJ1-1; possibly TRBD1 for D (5 bases). The germline V gene encodes CDR1 PRHDT and CDR2 FYEKMQ (reference sequence). This CDR3 region has 16 residues. Between the trimmed V and J ends, which lost 2 bases and 1 base, there was a span of 14 bases. The CDR3 sequence is CASSLKGSLENTEAFF. CDR3 DNA sequence: TGTGCCAGCAGCTTAAAGGGGTCCCTTGAGAACACTGAAGCTTTCTTT.

The chain couples TRBV2 to TRBJ1-5; the D gene is possibly TRBD1 (6 bases). Germline V gene sequence: CDR1 SNHLY, CDR2 FYNNEI. The CDR3 runs to 14 residues. V lost 3 bases to trimming and J lost 0 bases, with 6 bases between them. Written as DNA, the CDR3 is TGTGCCAGCAGTGACAGGGGTAGCAATCAGCCCCAGCATTTT. Its translation is CASSDRGSNQPQHF.

This sequence joins TRBV9 and TRBJ2-3; D might be TRBD2 (6 bases). Trimming took off 0 bases at V and 4 bases at J, with 15 bases between the two ends. This CDR3 is 16 amino acids long. From germline, CDR1 is SGDLS and CDR2 YYNGEE. Written as DNA, the CDR3 is TGTGCCAGCAGCGTAGGACCAGCGGGCGGACCAGATACGCAGTATTTT. This translates into CASSVGPAGGPDTQYF. Supplemented by reference TRBV9 and TRBJ2-3, the full variable domain reads DSGVTQTPKHLITATGQRVTLRCSPRSGDLSVYWYQQSLDQGLQFLIQYYNGEERAKGNILERFSAQQFPDLHSELNLSSLELGDSALYFCASSVGPAGGPDTQYFGPGTRLTVL.

The rearrangement links TRBV5-1 to TRBJ2-7; tentatively, D is TRBD1 (6 bases). The CDR3 covers 14 residues. Trimming cost V 4 bases and J 7 bases, with 18 bases left between them. The germline V gene encodes CDR1 SGHRS and CDR2 YFSETQ. In DNA, the CDR3 is TGCGCCAGCAGCGGACAGTGGGGAGCTCGGGAGCAGTACTTC. Translation: CASSGQWGAREQYF.

The J gene is TRBJ2-3, the V gene TRBV19; 8 bases are a match to TRBD1. The CDR3 consists of 17 residues. CDR1 is LNHDA and CDR2 is SQIVND in the germline V gene (reference sequence). J gave up 1 base and V 6 bases, and 12 bases lay outside the gene matches. The CDR3 is CASRREGQGFGTDTQYF. In nucleotides, the CDR3 is TGTGCCAGTAGACGGGAAGGACAGGGTTTCGGCACAGATACGCAGTATTTT.

The chain employs TRBV18 and TRBJ2-1; D unclear. The V gene's germline CDR1 is KGHSH and CDR2 LQKENI. V lost 3 bases, J lost 4 bases, and 4 bases lay in between. The CDR3 covers 12 residues. The CDR3 sequence is CASSPNYNEQFF. In nucleotides, the CDR3 is TGTGCCAGCTCACCCAATTACAATGAGCAGTTCTTC.

The rearrangement joins TRBV7-3 to TRBJ2-4, with TRBD1 identical over 10 bases. This CDR3 region has 15 residues. CDR1 SGHTA and CDR2 FQGTGA come from the germline V gene. After removal of 5 bases from V and 8 bases from J, the junction contained 9 bases not matched to a gene. The CDR3 sequence: CASSQTGGSRDIQYF. The DNA for the CDR3 is TGTGCCAGCAGCCAGACAGGGGGCTCTCGGGACATTCAGTACTTC.

The chain links TRBV6-1 to TRBJ2-3, with TRBD1 identical over 10 bases. The CDR3 extends over 16 amino acids. Trimming removed 2 bases from V and 3 bases from J; junction bases left unmatched: 5. Germline V gene data show CDR1 as MNHNS and CDR2 as SASEGT. Written as DNA, the CDR3 is TGTGCCAGCAGTGAATCTTCGGGACAGGGGACAGATACGCAGTATTTT. Protein: CASSESSGQGTDTQYF.

The genes are TRBV28 and TRBJ2-3; D uncertain. Trimming cost V 2 bases and J 0 bases, with 12 bases left between them. Germline values: CDR1 MDHEN, CDR2 SYDVKM. The CDR3 sequence is 16 residues long. CDR3 in amino acids: CASSLRPSSSTDTQYF. For the CDR3, the DNA is TGTGCCAGCAGTTTACGTCCTTCCTCTAGCACAGATACGCAGTATTTT.